This TCR beta chain was captured by sequencing in a study of cytomegalovirus exposure and HLA in healthy donors. Study background: Per a later analysis, the approximately 700 first-cohort and about 120 validation repertoires shared one platform.

Comments on this clone: What it recognizes is unknown.

Generated by immunoSEQ multiplex PCR, the TCRdb table keeps only in-frame clones and is missing some. The data contain about 130,000 clones, about 91% of them singletons. V lost 0 bases to trimming and J lost 4 bases, with 10 bases between them. The CDR3 loop spans 15 amino acids. CDR1 and CDR2 from the germline V gene are SGHRS and YFSETQ. Whole-study findings and limits: The study designated around 150 TCR beta chains cytomegalovirus-associated. First-cohort TCR clusters were later found to tend to co-occur in the roughly 130 validation repertoires.

The clonotype originates from a woman under 30 in good health and CMV-seronegative. Sequenced sample: PBMCs. The chain has TRBV5-1 and TRBJ2-2; no clear D gene. The CDR3 sequence is CASSLGQDGTGELFF. The CDR3 nucleotides are TGCGCCAGCAGCTTGGGTCAGGATGGCACCGGGGAGCTGTTTTTT.